Presented here are 19 T cell receptor beta chains from one specimen sequenced in a study of early T cells in non-severe SARS-CoV-2 infection. TCRdb re-called the 5' RACE reads through MiXCR, storing one row per CDR3 protein. The sample lists tens of thousands of distinct CDR3 sequences, about 10% seen once, with roughly 4.7% in the top ten. The sequencing sample was made of whole blood. The origin of the receptors is an adult who was a healthcare worker with PCR-confirmed SARS-CoV-2 infection or an uninfected control (not recorded which).

This clonotype came up a few times. V gene TRBV19 combines with J gene TRBJ1-5, with a tentative D call TRBD1 (5 bases). V lost 5 bases to trimming and J lost 1 base, with 9 bases between them. The germline gives CDR1 LNHDA, CDR2 SQIVND (reference sequence). The CDR3 is made up of 14 amino acids. The CDR3 nucleotides are TGTGCCAGTAGTGGACAAATGAGCAATCAGCCCCAGCATTTT. Residues: CASSGQMSNQPQHF.

The V gene is TRBV2, the J gene TRBJ2-7, with D uncertain. V lost 9 bases, J lost 0 bases, and 12 bases lay in between. From germline, CDR1 is SNHLY and CDR2 FYNNEI. This CDR3 spans 13 amino acids. The CDR3, as DNA: TGTGCCAGGAGGACGGTTAGCTCCTACGAGCAGTACTTC. Its protein product is CARRTVSSYEQYF.

The sample holds many counts of this clonotype. The chain recombines TRBV18 with TRBJ1-4, with 7 bases matching TRBD1. The trim removed 2 bases at V and 14 bases at J, leaving 8 bases unmatched. This CDR3 contains 13 residues. CDR1 KGHSH and CDR2 LQKENI come from the germline V gene. The CDR3 sequence is CASSPEFTGQLFF. CDR3 bases: TGTGCCAGCTCACCAGAATTCACGGGACAGCTGTTTTTT.

This clonotype was seen many times. The rearrangement joins TRBV12-3 or TRBV12-4 to TRBJ2-1; D perhaps matches TRBD1 (5 bases). With 3 bases removed from V and 7 bases from J, the gap between germline ends came to 16 bases. CDR3 length: 15 amino acids. This CDR3 is CASSFLQAGWNEQFF. CDR3 coding DNA: TGTGCCAGCAGTTTTCTTCAGGCAGGGTGGAATGAGCAGTTCTTC.

In this sample, this clonotype turned up a few times. This chain links TRBV6-5 with TRBJ2-7; 9 nucleotides match TRBD1. Losses at the gene ends were 0 bases for V and 7 bases for J; bases not matched to a gene: 10. Germline V lookup: CDR1 MNHEY, CDR2 SVGAGI. The CDR3 has 16 amino acids. DNA of the CDR3: TGTGCCAGCAGTTACTCATTCGGGACAGGGTTAGGGGAGCAGTACTTC. This gives the protein CASSYSFGTGLGEQYF.

In its sample, this clonotype was seen many times. DNA for the CDR3: TGTGCCAGCAGTTTAGTTGGCGGGAACTATGGCTACACCTTC. Amino acids: CASSLVGGNYGYTF. V and J are TRBV27 and TRBJ1-2; D unresolved. V was cut by 2 bases and J by 2 bases, with 9 bases left in between. This CDR3 is 14 amino acids long. The germline gives CDR1 MNHEY, CDR2 SMNVEV (reference sequence).

The table lists this clonotype with many counts. This chain joins TRBV7-3 and TRBJ2-5, with a possible D match to TRBD1 (6 bases). The length of the CDR3 is 13 residues. CDR1 and CDR2 (germline): SGHTA, FQGTGA. The V end was cut by 5 bases, the J end by 4 bases, with 11 bases between. The chain's CDR3 is CASSPTGLETQYF. CDR3 bases: TGTGCCAGCAGCCCTACAGGGCTAGAGACCCAGTACTTC.

This clonotype was counted ten times or more. The V call is TRBV4-3, the J call TRBJ1-2; no clear D. Trimming took off 3 bases at V and 5 bases at J, with 10 bases between the two ends. The germline V gene has CDR1 LGHNA and CDR2 YSLEER. The CDR3 spans 13 residues. The CDR3 protein is CASSHGVEYGYTF. As DNA, the CDR3 is TGCGCCAGCAGCCATGGAGTTGAATATGGCTACACCTTC.

This clonotype was seen repeatedly, ten times or more. This chain links TRBV27 with TRBJ2-1; D is possibly TRBD2 (7 bases). This CDR3 is built from 14 residues. In germline, CDR1 is MNHEY, CDR2 SMNVEV (reference sequence). V lost 4 bases, J lost 6 bases, and 13 bases lay in between. The CDR3 loop reads CASSWAGEGNEQFF. The CDR3 nucleotides read TGTGCCAGCAGTTGGGCAGGGGAGGGCAATGAGCAGTTCTTC.

V and J are TRBV5-1 and TRBJ2-3, with 9 bases fitting TRBD2. Germline trimming cut 4 bases from V and 3 bases from J; bases unmatched to any gene: 9. Germline lookup yields CDR1 SGHRS and CDR2 YFSETQ. The CDR3 sequence is 16 residues long. The CDR3 protein is CASSLFAGGSTDTQYF. In DNA form, the CDR3 reads TGCGCCAGCAGCCTTTTTGCGGGGGGGTCGACAGATACGCAGTATTTT.

This clonotype was observed many times. This chain uses TRBV11-2 with TRBJ1-4; TRBD1 matches 10 bases. The CDR3 runs to 17 residues. Germline lookup yields CDR1 SGHAT and CDR2 FQNNGV. V lost 7 bases, J lost 5 bases, and 13 bases stayed unmatched. CDR3 sequence: CASTTNRRDRGNEKLFF. The CDR3 DNA is TGTGCCAGCACCACAAACCGCCGGGACAGGGGAAATGAAAAACTGTTTTTT.

This clonotype was recorded many times. The chain joins TRBV5-1 to TRBJ2-3; D remains unclear. Trimming shortened V by 0 bases and J by 2 bases, and 7 bases separated the two germline ends. This CDR3 is 14 amino acids long. Germline V lookup: CDR1 SGHRS, CDR2 YFSETQ. The CDR3 here is CASSLGSTTDTQYF. The CDR3, as DNA: TGCGCCAGCAGCTTGGGCAGCACCACAGATACGCAGTATTTT.

This clonotype came up a few times. The chain recombines TRBV29-1 with TRBJ2-1, with 7 nucleotides matching TRBD2. Germline CDR1 is SQVTM and CDR2 is ANQGSEA. Unmatched junction bases numbered 5, after V lost 5 bases and J lost 7 bases. CDR3 length equals 12 residues. In nucleotides, the CDR3 is TGCAGCGTTCGGGACTACATTAATGAGCAGTTCTTC. It specifies CSVRDYINEQFF.

By proportion, this clonotype is medium-sized. This chain links TRBV12-3 or TRBV12-4 with TRBJ2-5; 8 bases map to TRBD1. CDR3 length: 12 residues. V lost 5 bases to trimming and J lost 5 bases; unmatched junction nucleotides: 1. CDR3 DNA sequence: TGTGCCAGCAGTACAGGGGGGGAGACCCAGTACTTC. This sequence encodes CASSTGGETQYF.

This clonotype was seen many times. This chain uses TRBV29-1 with TRBJ2-7; possibly TRBD2 for D (5 bases). CDR3 size: 12 residues. Germline lookup yields CDR1 SQVTM and CDR2 ANQGSEA. V was shortened by 5 bases and J by 1 base, with 9 bases between the two germline ends. The CDR3 nucleotides read TGCAGCGTTTCCGGGGTGTCCTACGAGCAGTACTTC. It codes for CSVSGVSYEQYF.

This clonotype has a count of ten or more. The DNA for the CDR3 is TGTGCCAGCAGCCAGGGGCTCCCGATCTCTGGGGCCAACGTCCTGACTTTC. It codes for CASSQGLPISGANVLTF. The chain recombines TRBV5-4 with TRBJ2-6, with a possible D match to TRBD1 (6 bases). Germline CDR1 and CDR2: SGHNT and YYREEE (reference sequence). The V and J ends lost 4 bases and 0 bases respectively, with 14 bases between them. CDR3 length equals 17 residues. The whole variable domain, filled in from reference TRBV5-4 and TRBJ2-6, reads ETGVTQSPTHLIKTRGQQVTLRCSSQSGHNTVSWYQQALGQGPQFIFQYYREEENGRGNFPPRFSGLQFPNYSSELNVNALELDDSALYLCASSQGLPISGANVLTFGAGSRLTVL.

This clonotype was observed a handful of times. The chain combines TRBV29-1 with TRBJ2-3, with a weak D call TRBD1 (5 bases). The V end was cut by 6 bases, the J end by 1 base, with 14 bases between. Germline CDR1 reads SQVTM; CDR2 reads ANQGSEA. The CDR3 has 14 residues. The CDR3 loop reads CSVRIQAGTDTQYF. The CDR3 nucleotides are TGCAGCGTCAGGATACAGGCTGGCACAGATACGCAGTATTTT.

There are many counts of this clonotype. This chain uses TRBV7-8 with TRBJ2-1; D unclear. CDR1 is SGHVS and CDR2 is FQNEAQ in the germline V gene. This CDR3 is built from 12 residues. Trimming removed 2 bases from V and 8 bases from J, with 7 bases in between. The CDR3 protein is CASSLQEYEQFF. In DNA, the CDR3 is TGTGCCAGCAGCTTACAGGAGTATGAGCAGTTCTTC.

This clonotype showed up just a few times. V gene TRBV7-9 combines with J gene TRBJ1-4; D gene unclear. Deletions cut 7 bases from V and 5 bases from J, with 14 bases between. CDR1 and CDR2 from the germline V gene are SEHNR and FQNEAQ (reference sequence). This CDR3 is 14 amino acids long. CDR3 DNA sequence: TGTGCCAGCACCTCCAGAGGACGGAATGAAAAACTGTTTTTT. The encoded protein is CASTSRGRNEKLFF.